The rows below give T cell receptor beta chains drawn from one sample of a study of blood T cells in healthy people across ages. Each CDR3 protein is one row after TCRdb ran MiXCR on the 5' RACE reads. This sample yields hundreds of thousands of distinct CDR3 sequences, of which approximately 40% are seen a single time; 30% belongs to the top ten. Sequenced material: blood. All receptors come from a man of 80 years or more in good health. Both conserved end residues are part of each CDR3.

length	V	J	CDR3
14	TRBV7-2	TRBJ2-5	CASSTRGTGNEQYF
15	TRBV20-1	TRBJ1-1	CSARDSAIGGTEAFF
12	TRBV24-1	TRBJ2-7	CATGQGSHEQYF
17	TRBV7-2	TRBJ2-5	CASSLRISGRRQETQYF
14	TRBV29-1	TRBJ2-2	CSVQTSGDTGELFF
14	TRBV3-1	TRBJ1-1	CASSQVPRSSEAFF
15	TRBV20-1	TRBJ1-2	CSASAPRQGNYGYTF
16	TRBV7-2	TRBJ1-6	CASSLVRSSYNSPLHF
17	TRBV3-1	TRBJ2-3	CASSRRTSGSAADTQYF
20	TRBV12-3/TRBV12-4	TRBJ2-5	CASSRFWTSGKGATIETQYF
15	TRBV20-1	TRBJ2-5	CSAPERTADQETQYF
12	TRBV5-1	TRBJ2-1	CASRVDRDIWFF
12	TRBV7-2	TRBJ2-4	CASSTRGNIQYF
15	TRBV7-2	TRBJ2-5	CASSLSRQGVDEQYF
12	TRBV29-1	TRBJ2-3	CSVAEVTDTQYF
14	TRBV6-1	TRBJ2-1	CASSVLGGYNEQFF
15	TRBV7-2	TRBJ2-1	CASSPDRGRYNEQFF
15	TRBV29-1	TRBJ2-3	CSVAHQGGFSDTQYF
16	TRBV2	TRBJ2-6	CASSPTGDTGANVLTF
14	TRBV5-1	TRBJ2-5	CASSLDGGQETQYF
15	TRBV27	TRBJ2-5	CASSLRVGPRETQYF
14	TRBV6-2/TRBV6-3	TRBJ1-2	CASSYAGQGYGYTF
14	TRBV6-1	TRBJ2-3	CASKERGATDTQYF
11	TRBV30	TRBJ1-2	CAWSARYGYTF
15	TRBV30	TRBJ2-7	CAWSKTLQSPYEQYF
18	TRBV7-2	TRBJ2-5	CASSLASTSGGGSETQYF
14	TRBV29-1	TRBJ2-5	CSVVSLAASGTQYF
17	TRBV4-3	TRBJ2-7	CASSEVWVNRYTYEQYF
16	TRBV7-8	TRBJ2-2	CASSLIGTSLTGELFF
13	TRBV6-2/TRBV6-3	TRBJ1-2	CASSLTVAYGYTF
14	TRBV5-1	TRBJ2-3	CASSPPSWADTQYF
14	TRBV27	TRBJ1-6	CASRSGGAGSPLHF
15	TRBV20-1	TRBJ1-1	CSARAIGLRNTEAFF
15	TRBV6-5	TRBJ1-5	CASSPRVGSNQPQHF
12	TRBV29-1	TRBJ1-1	CSAVLRDTEAFF
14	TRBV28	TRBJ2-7	CASSSPGQTYEQYF
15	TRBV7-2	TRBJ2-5	CASSLAGNPAETQYF
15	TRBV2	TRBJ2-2	CASSALRGETGELFF
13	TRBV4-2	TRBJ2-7	CASSQDRGSLRDF
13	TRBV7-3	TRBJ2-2	CASSPGPTGELFF
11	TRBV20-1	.	CSAELGAEQYF
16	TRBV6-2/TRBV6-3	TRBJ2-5	CASSYPGTSGKETQYF
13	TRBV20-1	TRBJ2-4	CSAYKREGYIQYF
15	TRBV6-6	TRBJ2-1	CASTLLAGDGLEQFF
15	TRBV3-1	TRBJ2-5	CASSQVRGDQETQYF
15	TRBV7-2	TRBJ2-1	CASSPLGGRAHEQFF